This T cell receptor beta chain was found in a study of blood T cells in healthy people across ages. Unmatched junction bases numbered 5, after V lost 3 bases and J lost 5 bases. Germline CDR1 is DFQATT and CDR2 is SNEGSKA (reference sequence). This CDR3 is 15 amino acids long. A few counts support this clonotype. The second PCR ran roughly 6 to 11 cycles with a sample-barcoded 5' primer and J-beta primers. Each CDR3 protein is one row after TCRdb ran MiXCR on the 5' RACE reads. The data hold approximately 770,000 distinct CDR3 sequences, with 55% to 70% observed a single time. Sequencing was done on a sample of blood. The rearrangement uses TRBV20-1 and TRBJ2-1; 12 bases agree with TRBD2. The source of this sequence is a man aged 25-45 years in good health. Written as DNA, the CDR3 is TGCAGTGCTAGGAGACTAGCGGGAGTTAACAATGAGCAGTTCTTC. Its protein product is CSARRLAGVNNEQFF.